These 18 T cell receptor beta chains share one sample of origin, sequenced in a study of T-cell reconstitution after alpha-beta-depleted transplantation in children. Unique molecular identifiers featured in how the TCRbeta library was prepared. TCRdb reanalysed the PCR reads using MiXCR and keeps one entry per CDR3 protein. The sample holds about 580,000 distinct CDR3 sequences, 23% seen once. Sample: PBMCs, mostly from graft donor cells, taken 360 days after TCRalphabeta/CD19-depleted stem cell transplant. The receptors derive from a boy less than two years old who had a stem cell transplant for acute myeloid leukemia, so the T cells may come from the graft donor.

This chain joins TRBV20-1 and TRBJ2-1, with unresolved D. The V and J ends lost 1 base and 3 bases respectively, with 10 bases between them. CDR1 is DFQATT and CDR2 is SNEGSKA in the germline V gene (reference sequence). The CDR3 runs to 14 residues. CDR3 in amino acids: CSARGRLIYNEQFF. The DNA of the CDR3 is TGCAGTGCTAGAGGCCGTCTAATCTACAATGAGCAGTTCTTC.

This clonotype was seen ten or more times. This chain connects TRBV12-3 or TRBV12-4 to TRBJ2-7; D is uncertain. CDR3 length: 15 residues. Trimming removed 1 base at V and 3 bases at J, with 13 bases between. CDR3 DNA: TGTGCCAGCAGTTTAGACGGCTTCCCCCTCTACGAGCAGTACTTC. Protein sequence: CASSLDGFPLYEQYF.

This clonotype occurred a few times. V is TRBV12-3 or TRBV12-4 and J is TRBJ2-1; a weak D match, TRBD2 (5 bases). The CDR3 is 15 residues long. Trimming pared 7 bases from V and 0 bases from J, leaving 13 bases between. Here the CDR3 reads CASTLGVNSYNEQFF. The CDR3 region has the DNA TGTGCCAGCACCTTGGGAGTGAACTCCTACAATGAGCAGTTCTTC.

The chain has TRBV20-1 and TRBJ2-6; D unclear. Trimming took off 3 bases at V and 0 bases at J, with 15 bases between the two ends. The germline gives CDR1 DFQATT, CDR2 SNEGSKA (reference sequence). This CDR3 comprises 17 residues. CDR3 nucleotides: TGCAGTGCTAGGAGTTTCAACACCAACTCTGGGGCCAACGTCCTGACTTTC. Amino acid sequence: CSARSFNTNSGANVLTF.

The chain carries TRBV20-1 and TRBJ1-2, with D tentatively TRBD1 (5 bases). Looked up from germline, CDR1 is DFQATT and CDR2 is SNEGSKA (reference sequence). The CDR3 spans 13 residues. Trimming removed 6 bases at V and 4 bases at J, with 15 bases between. In DNA form, the CDR3 reads TGCAGTGCCGACTTCGGGACGGTCTATGGCTACACCTTC. Its translation: CSADFGTVYGYTF.

This clonotype has at least ten counts. CDR3 sequence (DNA): TGTGCCAGCAGCATAGGAGCGAACACAGATACGCAGTATTTT. Residues: CASSIGANTDTQYF. The rearrangement uses TRBV5-6 and TRBJ2-3; D remains ambiguous. Trimming left V 4 bases short and J 2 bases short, with 11 bases between. The CDR3 consists of 14 residues. Germline CDR1 SGHDT, CDR2 YYEEEE. Combining the CDR3 with reference TRBV5-6 and TRBJ2-3 gives the whole variable domain DAGVTQSPTHLIKTRGQQVTLRCSPKSGHDTVSWYQQALGQGPQFIFQYYEEEERQRGNFPDRFSGHQFPNYSSELNVNALLLGDSALYLCASSIGANTDTQYFGPGTRLTVL.

This clonotype turned up a few times. V usage is TRBV6-2 or TRBV6-3 and J usage is TRBJ2-7; D tentatively reads TRBD1 or TRBD2 (5 bases each). Trimming took 5 bases from V and 6 from J, leaving 17 bases between them. The CDR3 is made up of 14 amino acids. CDR1 and CDR2 (germline): MNHEY, SVGEGT. The CDR3 bases are TGTGCCAGCAGTAGCCGGGTCCCGGGGCGCGAGCAGTACTTC. As protein: CASSSRVPGREQYF.

This clonotype showed up many times. V gene TRBV29-1 combines with J gene TRBJ2-3; 15 bases fit TRBD2. Germline V gene lookup returns CDR1 SQVTM and CDR2 ANQGSEA. This CDR3 has 17 amino acids. Losses at the gene ends were 3 bases for V and 2 bases for J; bases not matched to a gene: 6. The CDR3 is CSVEGTSGGLLTDTQYF. DNA for the CDR3: TGCAGCGTTGAGGGGACTAGCGGGGGGCTACTCACAGATACGCAGTATTTT.

V gene TRBV24-1 combines with J gene TRBJ2-1; D is possibly TRBD1 (6 bases). CDR1 KGHDR and CDR2 SFDVKD come from the germline V gene. Between the trimmed V and J ends, which lost 2 bases and 6 bases, there was a span of 16 bases. This CDR3 has 16 residues. The CDR3 DNA reads as TGTGCCACCAGTGATTACCCTGCAGGGGCGGGCAATGAGCAGTTCTTC. It is translated as CATSDYPAGAGNEQFF.

This clonotype was seen many times. The V gene is TRBV25-1, the J gene TRBJ2-5; 7 positions match TRBD1. This CDR3 contains 16 residues. Unmatched junction bases numbered 7, after V lost 1 base and J lost 2 bases. Germline V lookup: CDR1 MGHDK, CDR2 SYGVNS. CDR3 bases: TGTGCCAGCAGTGAATGGGTCGGACAGGTACAAGAGACCCAGTACTTC. It yields the protein CASSEWVGQVQETQYF.

On this clonotype: The junction and the germline gene differ at one end; a read error may be behind it. The chain uses TRBV11-3 and TRBJ2-4; weak D call: TRBD2 (5 bases). Germline V CDR1 and CDR2: SGHNT, YENEEA. This CDR3 spans 15 amino acids. The CDR3 loop is CASSPREGLRNIEYF. CDR3 DNA sequence: TGTGCCAGCAGCCCCCGAGAGGGCTTGAGAAACATTGAGTACTTC. The variable domain in full, with the rest retrieved from reference TRBV11-3 and TRBJ2-4, is EAGVVQSPRYKIIEKKQPVAFWCNPISGHNTLYWYLQNLGQGPELLIRYENEEAVDDSQLPKDRFSAERLKGVDSTLKIQPAELGDSAVYLCASSPREGLRNIEYFGAGTRLSVL.

This clonotype was seen only a few times. The V call is TRBV9, the J call TRBJ2-1; TRBD2 agrees at 8 bases. The ends lost 3 bases at V and 5 bases at J; junction bases unmatched: 10. This CDR3 has 16 amino acids. Germline V gene data show CDR1 as SGDLS and CDR2 as YYNGEE. The CDR3 loop is CASSAGGGSDDNEQFF. CDR3 bases: TGTGCCAGCAGCGCCGGGGGGGGGAGCGATGACAATGAGCAGTTCTTC.

This chain connects TRBV20-1 to TRBJ1-3; a possible D gene is TRBD1 (6 bases). This CDR3 spans 16 amino acids. Germline CDR1 DFQATT, CDR2 SNEGSKA (reference sequence). Trimming shortened V by 2 bases and J by 2 bases, and 16 bases separated the two germline ends. The CDR3 loop reads CSARPPPGTTGNTIYF. The CDR3 bases are TGCAGTGCTAGACCACCACCCGGGACAACTGGAAACACCATATATTTT.

The rearrangement links TRBV7-9 to TRBJ2-3, with a tentative D call TRBD1 (5 bases). The CDR3 runs to 16 residues. Between the trimmed V and J ends, which lost 0 bases and 3 bases, there was a span of 13 bases. In germline, CDR1 is SEHNR, CDR2 FQNEAQ (reference sequence). The CDR3 nucleotides read TGTGCCAGCAGCTTAGCGCAGGGTGGTACGACAGATACGCAGTATTTT. Encoded protein: CASSLAQGGTTDTQYF.

The chain couples TRBV21-1 to TRBJ2-2. TRBV21-1 is reported as a pseudogene. The CDR3 sequence is 14 residues long. CDR3 sequence: CASSKYGNTGELFF. The CDR3 nucleotides read TGTGCCAGCAGCAAATATGGAAACACCGGGGAGCTGTTTTTT.

This clonotype was seen ten or more times. J is TRBJ2-5 and V is TRBV10-3; weak D call: TRBD1 (5 bases). Trimming removed 2 bases from V and 4 bases from J, with 5 bases in between. Germline V gene data show CDR1 as ENHRY and CDR2 as SYGVKD. The CDR3 is 12 residues long. The CDR3 sequence: CAISEQGETQYF. The DNA for the CDR3 is TGTGCCATCAGTGAGCAGGGAGAGACCCAGTACTTC.

V is TRBV7-2 and J is TRBJ2-3; no clear D gene. Per the germline V gene, CDR1 is SGHTA and CDR2 is FQGNSA. V was pared by 2 bases and J by 1 base, with 13 bases between. The CDR3 totals 16 residues. CDR3 sequence reads: CASSLMWTQGTDTQYF. The CDR3 DNA is TGTGCCAGCAGCTTAATGTGGACGCAGGGCACAGATACGCAGTATTTT.

This clonotype occurred many times. The chain couples TRBV10-3 to TRBJ2-5; the D call may be TRBD1 or TRBD2 (5 bases each). The CDR3 runs to 13 residues. Trimming took off 3 bases at V and 4 bases at J, with 9 bases between the two ends. Germline values: CDR1 ENHRY, CDR2 SYGVKD. The CDR3 reads CAISDAGRETQYF. In DNA form, the CDR3 reads TGTGCCATCAGTGACGCAGGGAGAGAGACCCAGTACTTC.